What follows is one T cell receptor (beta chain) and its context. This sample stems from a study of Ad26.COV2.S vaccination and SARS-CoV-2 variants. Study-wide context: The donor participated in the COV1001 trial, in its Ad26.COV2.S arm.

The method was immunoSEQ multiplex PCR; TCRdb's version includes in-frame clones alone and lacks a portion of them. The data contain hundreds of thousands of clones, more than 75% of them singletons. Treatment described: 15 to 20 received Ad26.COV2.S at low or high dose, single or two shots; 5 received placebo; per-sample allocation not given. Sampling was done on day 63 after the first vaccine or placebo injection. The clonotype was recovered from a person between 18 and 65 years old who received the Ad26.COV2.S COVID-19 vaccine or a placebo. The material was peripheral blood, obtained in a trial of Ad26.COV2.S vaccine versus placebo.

The CDR3 protein is CSVLGQGRGEDTQYF. CDR3 in DNA: TGCAGCGTTCTCGGACAAGGAAGGGGCGAGGATACGCAGTATTTT. The rearrangement links TRBV29-1 to TRBJ2-3, with TRBD1 as a possible D gene (5 bases). Trimming shortened V by 5 bases and J by 6 bases, and 21 bases separated the two germline ends. This CDR3 comprises 15 residues. Looked up from germline, CDR1 is SQVTM and CDR2 is ANQGSEA.